This T cell receptor beta chain was obtained from a study of blood T cell repertoires in COVID-19 (dated by TCRdb to 2019 to 2021). About the full investigation: Collaborator samples came from the United States, Italy and Spain and covered acute and convalescent phases of COVID-19. The prospective study material was composed of cDNA or gDNA derived from T cells, B-cell-depleted T cells, or PBMCs. The dataset comprised deeply sampled blood TCRbeta repertoires from subjects exposed to, actively infected with, or recovered from COVID-19. The repertoires were made available in a free public database intended to serve as a resource for research on the immune response to SARS-CoV-2. Samples were obtained from the ongoing ImmuneRACE study (first 160 participants) and from some 1,300 subjects provided by 6 global collaborators. Nearly every sample came with metadata listing a de-identified subject ID, COVID-19 status, age in years and sex. Where available, HLA class I and class II types were obtained from metadata supplied by the sample provider rather than from assay-based typing. The paper as a whole reports these results and caveats: How much clinical and demographic metadata was included differed by source and by participant, and the metadata was provided uncurated.

Comment on this clone: What antigen it recognizes has not been identified. No quality values exist for individual bases; no much larger clone is one base distant.

The junction shows trimming of 6 bases on V and 5 bases on J, and the gene matches do not reach 6 bases of it. Counted from cysteine to phenylalanine, this CDR3 has 14 amino acids. The entry retains the CDR3 DNA only, 42 bases that are in frame from base 1. Via the germline V gene (reference sequence), CDR1 is SEHNR and CDR2 FQNEAQ. The immunoSEQ Assay, a bias-controlled multiplex PCR, was used to amplify TCRbeta CDR3 regions from genomic DNA. Per the authors' processing: The number of nucleated cells in each sample was estimated by amplification of reference gene primers within the assay. To quantify the absolute abundance of each unique TCRbeta CDR3 rearrangement, sequence reads were collapsed and filtered. For each sample, productive Simpson clonality was calculated as the square root of Simpson's diversity index across productive rearrangements. This immuneACCESS table, as held by TCRdb, lists in-frame sequences with V and J called but not all clones. Of the missing ones, under half trace to an unresolved V gene in checked studies; the others have no known cause. D and trimming were read from the DNA, whereas the V and J calls and clone size are those reported in that table. The sample table shows about 330,000 clones, and roughly 88% are seen once. The top ten hold around 5% of the sample.

Enrolling through a virtual design, the prospective study's participants ranged in age from roughly 18 to 95 years and lived across roughly 23 United States geographic areas. In the prospective study, participants were assigned to cohorts based on the clinical history participants reported in a screening survey and a study questionnaire. Recovered participants in ImmuneRACE Cohort 3 were defined by two consecutive negative NP/OP PCR tests, clearance by a healthcare professional, or resolution of symptoms. Mobile phlebotomists in the prospective study collected whole blood, serum and a nasopharyngeal or oropharyngeal swab from every participant. Additional blood draws and questionnaires over a roughly two-month period could optionally be provided by prospective study participants. Blood samples from the prospective study were shipped frozen or at room temperature prior to DNA extraction.

The sequence joins TRBV7-9 to TRBJ1-2; 10 bases in the junction line up with TRBD1. This receptor was identified in a man aged 25-45 years who had recovered from COVID-19. Sequencing input: PBMCs or T cells enriched from blood (not recorded which). The CDR3 in this case is CASSLGTGAYGYTF. The base sequence is TGTGCCAGCAGTTTGGGGACAGGGGCTTATGGCTACACCTTC.